The next 24 T cell receptor beta chains were all read from a single sample in a study of CD8 T cells in Susac syndrome. RNA amounts of about 0.5 to 1 ug underwent reverse transcription with random hexamers. TCRdb reprocessed the immunoSEQ multiplex PCR reads with MiXCR, giving one entry per CDR3 protein. The table shows over 150,000 distinct CDR3 sequences, with approximately 93% occurring only once. Sequencing input: CD4+ T cells from PBMCs. The receptors here all came from a human donor with multiple sclerosis.

The V and J genes are TRBV11-2 and TRBJ2-7; 8 bases are a match to TRBD2. CDR1 is SGHAT, CDR2 FQNNGV, per germline. The CDR3 extends over 14 amino acids. V shed 2 bases, J shed 3 bases, and the junction held 3 bases outside the gene matches. CDR3 region: CASSLKRERYEQYF. In DNA form, the CDR3 reads TGTGCCAGCAGCTTAAAGCGGGAGCGCTACGAGCAGTACTTC.

This CDR3 is CASTRRPQETQYF. Written as DNA, the CDR3 is TGTGCCAGCACGAGGAGACCCCAAGAGACCCAGTACTTC. The rearrangement links TRBV28 to TRBJ2-5; D remains ambiguous. Germline assignment: CDR1 MDHEN and CDR2 SYDVKM. The V end lost 7 bases, the J end lost 1 base, and 10 bases lay between the germline ends. CDR3 length: 13 amino acids.

V and J are TRBV4-2 and TRBJ2-3; 12 bases agree with TRBD2. The germline gives CDR1 LGHNA, CDR2 YNFKEQ. The V segment lost 4 bases and the J segment 3 bases; nucleotides outside the gene matches: 8. The CDR3 has 17 amino acids. CDR3 bases: TGTGCCAGCAGCCTCTTGCAACTAGCGGGAGGTACAGATACGCAGTATTTT. It is translated as CASSLLQLAGGTDTQYF.

The chain recombines TRBV6-2 or TRBV6-3 with TRBJ1-1; no firm D call. The CDR3 consists of 11 residues. Germline V CDR1 and CDR2: MNHEY, SVGEGT. V shed 8 bases and J shed 3 bases, with 7 bases lying between them. CDR3 in amino acids: CASGWDTEAFF. The CDR3, as DNA: TGTGCCAGCGGATGGGACACTGAAGCTTTCTTT.

The V and J genes are TRBV20-1 and TRBJ1-6; 7 bases fit TRBD1. Germline trimming cut 6 bases from V and 7 bases from J; bases unmatched to any gene: 15. Germline-derived CDR1 and CDR2 are DFQATT and SNEGSKA (reference sequence). This CDR3 region has 16 residues. The CDR3 sequence is CSAPVGGQLWNSPLHF. For the CDR3, the DNA is TGCAGTGCCCCGGTGGGGGGACAGCTTTGGAATTCACCCCTCCACTTT.

The DNA for the CDR3 is TGTGCCACCAGCAGGCCGGAGGCAAACACCGGGGAGCTGTTTTTT. It specifies CATSRPEANTGELFF. The chain recombines TRBV15 with TRBJ2-2; TRBD2 is a possible D gene (5 bases). V lost 3 bases and J 2 bases, leaving 10 bases between the germline ends. This CDR3 comprises 15 residues. CDR1 is LNHNV and CDR2 is YYDKDF in the germline V gene (reference sequence).

The chain is built from TRBV2 and TRBJ1-3, with D unclear. Between the trimmed V and J ends, which lost 3 bases and 0 bases, there was a span of 6 bases. This CDR3 spans 14 amino acids. Germline CDR1 is SNHLY and CDR2 is FYNNEI. CDR3 region: CASSDIYSGNTIYF. Here the CDR3 DNA reads TGTGCCAGCAGTGACATATACTCTGGAAACACCATATATTTT.

The V call is TRBV27, the J call TRBJ1-2, with D uncertain. V lost 2 bases to trimming and J lost 7 bases, with 11 bases between them. The V gene's germline CDR1 is MNHEY and CDR2 SMNVEV (reference sequence). This CDR3 has 13 residues. The CDR3 protein is CASSLEGTGGYTF. CDR3 coding DNA: TGTGCCAGCAGTTTAGAGGGAACGGGTGGCTACACCTTC.

The chain recombines TRBV6-2 or TRBV6-3 with TRBJ1-2, with D hard to call. The CDR3 spans 14 residues. Germline CDR1 is MNHEY and CDR2 is SVGEGT. Deletions cut 3 bases from V and 7 bases from J, with 15 bases between. The CDR3 sequence is CASSYGQAAGGYTF. CDR3 bases: TGTGCCAGCAGTTATGGCCAGGCGGCGGGTGGCTACACCTTC.

This chain connects TRBV30 to TRBJ1-4; D is unclear. This CDR3 has 14 residues. V was trimmed by 0 bases and J by 4 bases, leaving 9 bases between them. Per the germline V gene, CDR1 is GTSNPN and CDR2 is SVGIG (reference sequence). The CDR3 sequence is CAWSVGGFNEKLFF. CDR3 sequence (DNA): TGTGCCTGGAGTGTGGGAGGTTTTAATGAAAAACTGTTTTTT.

This clonotype was seen only once. The rearrangement links TRBV20-1 to TRBJ2-3; the D gene is possibly TRBD2 (5 bases). Looked up from germline, CDR1 is DFQATT and CDR2 is SNEGSKA (reference sequence). V was shortened by 0 bases and J by 8 bases, with 15 bases between the two germline ends. This CDR3 comprises 14 residues. CDR3 nucleotide sequence: TGCAGTGCTAGAGATATGGCCCGGGGTGGTACGCAGTATTTT. Amino acid sequence: CSARDMARGGTQYF.

V is TRBV6-1 and J is TRBJ1-1; 9 nucleotides match TRBD1. Germline values: CDR1 MNHNS, CDR2 SASEGT. With 7 bases clipped from V and 4 bases from J, the junction kept 10 bases outside the gene matches. The length of the CDR3 is 15 residues. CDR3 DNA sequence: TGTGCCAGCATCCCCGGACAGGGGCGAATCACTGAAGCTTTCTTT. This translates into CASIPGQGRITEAFF.

J is TRBJ1-2 and V is TRBV25-1; no clear D gene. The CDR3 consists of 12 residues. V gave up 2 bases and J gave up 5 bases, with 6 bases separating them. Germline V lookup: CDR1 MGHDK, CDR2 SYGVNS. The CDR3: CASSEASYGYTF. DNA of the CDR3: TGTGCCAGCAGTGAAGCTTCTTATGGCTACACCTTC.

CDR3 sequence reads: CASSDRGGNYGYTF. The CDR3 DNA is TGCGCCAGCAGCGACAGGGGGGGCAACTATGGCTACACCTTC. The V and J genes are TRBV5-1 and TRBJ1-2, with 9 bases that match TRBD1. V dropped 4 bases and J dropped 2; count of bases not matched to a gene: 3. Per the germline V gene, CDR1 is SGHRS and CDR2 is YFSETQ. This CDR3 has 14 amino acids.

The V gene is TRBV28, the J gene TRBJ2-3; 10 nucleotides line up with TRBD2. The trim removed 6 bases at V and 3 bases at J, leaving 3 bases unmatched. The CDR3 loop spans 14 amino acids. CDR1 and CDR2 from the germline V gene are MDHEN and SYDVKM. CDR3 in amino acids: CASRVAGGTDTQYF. DNA of the CDR3: TGTGCCAGCAGGGTAGCGGGAGGAACAGATACGCAGTATTTT.

The V call is TRBV5-1, the J call TRBJ1-1; possible D gene TRBD1, 5 bases. Between the trimmed V and J ends, which lost 4 bases and 1 base, there was a span of 8 bases. In germline, CDR1 is SGHRS, CDR2 YFSETQ. This CDR3 is built from 13 residues. CDR3 protein: CASSPGTNTEAFF. CDR3 coding DNA: TGCGCCAGCAGCCCTGGGACGAACACTGAAGCTTTCTTT.

The chain couples TRBV6-6 to TRBJ2-7, with 11 bases lining up with TRBD2. The junction had 8 bases not matched to a gene; V was cut back by 4 bases and J by 6 bases. From germline, CDR1 is MNHNY and CDR2 SVGAGI (reference sequence). The CDR3 runs to 15 residues. The CDR3, as DNA: TGTGCCAGCAGTTCCCGACTAGCGGGATCTGGCGAGCAGTACTTC. Residues: CASSSRLAGSGEQYF.

In DNA, the CDR3 is TGTGCCAGCAGCCAGACCCAGGGCTACGAGCAGTACTTC. Protein product: CASSQTQGYEQYF. The chain carries TRBV12-3 or TRBV12-4 and TRBJ2-7, with a weak D call TRBD1 (5 bases). The V end lost 6 bases, the J end lost 3 bases, and 12 bases lay between the germline ends. There are 13 residues in the CDR3.

J is TRBJ1-5 and V is TRBV7-2; tentatively, D is TRBD1 (6 bases). The CDR3 consists of 13 residues. The germline gives CDR1 SGHTA, CDR2 FQGNSA. Trimming took off 5 bases at V and 7 bases at J, with 12 bases between the two ends. The CDR3 loop reads CASSPPGVQPQHF. For the CDR3, the DNA is TGTGCCAGCAGCCCCCCAGGGGTGCAGCCCCAGCATTTT.

V usage is TRBV9 and J usage is TRBJ1-5; 10 nucleotides agree with TRBD1. V shed 3 bases, J shed 5 bases, and the junction held 5 bases outside the gene matches. CDR3 size: 15 residues. Germline CDR1 reads SGDLS; CDR2 reads YYNGEE. CDR3 nucleotides: TGTGCCAGCAGCGCCCGAGGACAGGGGGATCAGCCCCAGCATTTT. Its protein is CASSARGQGDQPQHF.

CDR3 amino acids: CASRRRQNTGELFF. For the CDR3, the DNA is TGTGCCAGCAGGAGGAGACAGAACACCGGGGAGCTGTTTTTT. The chain uses TRBV6-2 or TRBV6-3 and TRBJ2-2; D gene unclear. CDR1 MNHEY and CDR2 SVGEGT come from the germline V gene. The CDR3 has 14 residues. V was cut by 6 bases and J by 1 base, with 9 bases left in between.

In this sample, this clonotype turned up a few times. The chain has TRBV19 and TRBJ1-1; tentative D call: TRBD1 (6 bases). The CDR3 runs 13 residues. In germline, CDR1 is LNHDA, CDR2 SQIVND (reference sequence). The ends were cut back, 6 bases at V and 6 bases at J, with 14 bases in the middle. The CDR3 loop is CASRDRGVAEAFF. CDR3 coding DNA: TGTGCCAGTAGGGACAGAGGGGTCGCTGAAGCTTTCTTT.

This clonotype was seen a single time. V usage is TRBV5-1 and J usage is TRBJ2-3; D may be TRBD2 (5 bases). The V and J ends lost 0 bases and 6 bases respectively, with 14 bases between them. Germline V lookup: CDR1 SGHRS, CDR2 YFSETQ. The CDR3 has 15 residues. The CDR3, as DNA: TGCGCCAGCAGCTTGGCTGGGAGCCGGGATGATACGCAGTATTTT. This gives the protein CASSLAGSRDDTQYF.

The chain combines TRBV27 with TRBJ1-4; D is undetermined. The V end was cut by 6 bases, the J end by 4 bases, with 12 bases between. CDR3 length: 14 amino acids. Per the germline V gene, CDR1 is MNHEY and CDR2 is SMNVEV (reference sequence). DNA of the CDR3: TGTGCCAGCAGCCTTGGGAGTGGTAATGAAAAACTGTTTTTT. It yields the protein CASSLGSGNEKLFF.